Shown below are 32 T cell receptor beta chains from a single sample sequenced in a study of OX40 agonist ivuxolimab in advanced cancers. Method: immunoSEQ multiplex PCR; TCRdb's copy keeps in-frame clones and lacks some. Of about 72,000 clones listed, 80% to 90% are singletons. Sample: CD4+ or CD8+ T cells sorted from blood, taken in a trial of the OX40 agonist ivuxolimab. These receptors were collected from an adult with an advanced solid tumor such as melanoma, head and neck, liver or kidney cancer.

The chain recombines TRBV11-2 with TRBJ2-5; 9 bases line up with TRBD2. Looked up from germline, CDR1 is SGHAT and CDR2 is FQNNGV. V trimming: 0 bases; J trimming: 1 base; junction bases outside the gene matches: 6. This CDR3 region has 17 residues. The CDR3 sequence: CASSLEISSGGQETQYF. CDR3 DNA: TGTGCCAGCAGCTTAGAAATTAGTAGCGGGGGCCAAGAGACCCAGTACTTC.

CDR3 in amino acids: CASSLPGQSNGYTF. The CDR3 bases are TGTGCCAGCAGCCTACCGGGACAGTCTAATGGCTACACCTTC. The chain combines TRBV28 with TRBJ1-2; 7 bases align to TRBD1. CDR1 and CDR2 (germline): MDHEN, SYDVKM. Trimming cost V 6 bases and J 6 bases; bases outside gene matches: 10. This CDR3 comprises 14 residues.

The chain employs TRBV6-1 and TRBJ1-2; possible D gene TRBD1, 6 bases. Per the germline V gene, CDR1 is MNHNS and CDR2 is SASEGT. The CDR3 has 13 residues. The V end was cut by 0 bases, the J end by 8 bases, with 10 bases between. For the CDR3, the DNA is TGTGCCAGCAGTGAAGCGGGGGGCCGAGGCTACACCTTC. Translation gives CASSEAGGRGYTF.

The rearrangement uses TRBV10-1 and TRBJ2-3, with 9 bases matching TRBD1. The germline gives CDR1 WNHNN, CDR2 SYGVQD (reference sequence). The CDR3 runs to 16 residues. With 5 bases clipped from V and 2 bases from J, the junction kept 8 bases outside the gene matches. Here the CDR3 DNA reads TGCGCCAGCAGTCCTACGACAGGGGGAATCACAGATACGCAGTATTTT. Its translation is CASSPTTGGITDTQYF.

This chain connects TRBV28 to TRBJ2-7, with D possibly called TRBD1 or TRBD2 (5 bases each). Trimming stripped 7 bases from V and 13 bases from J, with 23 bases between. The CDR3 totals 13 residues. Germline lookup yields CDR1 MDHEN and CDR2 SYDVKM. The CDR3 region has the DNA TGTGCCAGCACTGAAACGGGGCTCCCCGTCGGATACTTC. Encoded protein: CASTETGLPVGYF.

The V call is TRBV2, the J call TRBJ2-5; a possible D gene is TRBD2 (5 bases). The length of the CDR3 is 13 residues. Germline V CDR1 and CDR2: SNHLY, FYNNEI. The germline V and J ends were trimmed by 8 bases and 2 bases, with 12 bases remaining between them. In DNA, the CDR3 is TGTGCCAGCCGTCTTAGCGTTCAAGAGACCCAGTACTTC. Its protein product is CASRLSVQETQYF.

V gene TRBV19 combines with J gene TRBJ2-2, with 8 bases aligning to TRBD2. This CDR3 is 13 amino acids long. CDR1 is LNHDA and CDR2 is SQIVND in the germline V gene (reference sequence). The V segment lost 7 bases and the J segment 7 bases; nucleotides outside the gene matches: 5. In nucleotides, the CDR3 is TGTGCCAGTAACGGGAGGGCCGTCGGGGAGCTGTTTTTT. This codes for CASNGRAVGELFF.

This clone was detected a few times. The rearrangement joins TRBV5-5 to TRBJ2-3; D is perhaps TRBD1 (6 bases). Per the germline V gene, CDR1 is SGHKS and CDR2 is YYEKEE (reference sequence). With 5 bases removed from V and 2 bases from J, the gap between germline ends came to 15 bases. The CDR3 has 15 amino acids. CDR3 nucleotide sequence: TGTGCCAGCAGTCAATCGGGACAACACACAGATACGCAGTATTTT. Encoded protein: CASSQSGQHTDTQYF.

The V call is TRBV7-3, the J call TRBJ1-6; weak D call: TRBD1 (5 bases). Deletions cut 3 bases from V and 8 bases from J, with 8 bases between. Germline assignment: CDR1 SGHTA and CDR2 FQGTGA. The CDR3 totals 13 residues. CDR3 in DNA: TGTGCCAGCAGCTTCAGGGCAGATTCACCCCTCCACTTT. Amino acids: CASSFRADSPLHF.

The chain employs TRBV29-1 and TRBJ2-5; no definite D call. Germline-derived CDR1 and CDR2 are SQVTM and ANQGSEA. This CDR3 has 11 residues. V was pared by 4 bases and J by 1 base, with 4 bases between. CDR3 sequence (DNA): TGCAGCGTTGTGTTCCAAGAGACCCAGTACTTC. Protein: CSVVFQETQYF.

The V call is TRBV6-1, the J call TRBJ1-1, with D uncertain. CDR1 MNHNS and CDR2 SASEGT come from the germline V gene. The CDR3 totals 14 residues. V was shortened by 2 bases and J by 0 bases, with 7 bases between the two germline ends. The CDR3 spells CASSETSMNTEAFF. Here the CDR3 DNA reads TGTGCCAGCAGTGAAACATCCATGAACACTGAAGCTTTCTTT.

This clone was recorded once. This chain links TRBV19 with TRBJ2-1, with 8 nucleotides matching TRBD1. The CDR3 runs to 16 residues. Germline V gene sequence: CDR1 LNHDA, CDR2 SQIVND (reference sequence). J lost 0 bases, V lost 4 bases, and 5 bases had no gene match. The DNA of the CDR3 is TGTGCCAGTAGTAGGGACAGGTCGAGCTCCTACAATGAGCAGTTCTTC. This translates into CASSRDRSSSYNEQFF. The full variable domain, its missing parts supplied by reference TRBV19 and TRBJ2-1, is DGGITQSPKYLFRKEGQNVTLSCEQNLNHDAMYWYRQDPGQGLRLIYYSQIVNDFQKGDIAEGYSVSREKKESFPLTVTSAQKNPTAFYLCASSRDRSSSYNEQFFGPGTRLTVL.

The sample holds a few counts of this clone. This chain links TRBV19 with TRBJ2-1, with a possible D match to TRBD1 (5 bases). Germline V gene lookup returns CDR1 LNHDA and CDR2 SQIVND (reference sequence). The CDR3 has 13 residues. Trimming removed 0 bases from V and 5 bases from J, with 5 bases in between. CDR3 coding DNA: TGTGCCAGTAGTATAGACAGGGACAATGAGCAGTTCTTC. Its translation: CASSIDRDNEQFF.

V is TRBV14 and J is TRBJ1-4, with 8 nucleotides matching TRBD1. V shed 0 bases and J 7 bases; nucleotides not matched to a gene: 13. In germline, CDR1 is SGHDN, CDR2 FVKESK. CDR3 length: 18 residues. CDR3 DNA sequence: TGTGCCAGCAGCCAAGATCCCAATTGGACAGGGTATACTGAAAAACTGTTTTTT. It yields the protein CASSQDPNWTGYTEKLFF.

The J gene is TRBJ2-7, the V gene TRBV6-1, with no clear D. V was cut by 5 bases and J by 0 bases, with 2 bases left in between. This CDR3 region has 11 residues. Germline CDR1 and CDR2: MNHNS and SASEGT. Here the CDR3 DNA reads TGTGCCAGCAGTCCCTCCTACGAGCAGTACTTC. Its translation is CASSPSYEQYF.

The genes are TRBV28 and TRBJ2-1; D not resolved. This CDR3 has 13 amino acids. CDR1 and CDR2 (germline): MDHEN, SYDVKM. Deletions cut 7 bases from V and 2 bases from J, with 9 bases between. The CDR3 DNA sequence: TGTGCCAGCATGGGCTGGGCCTACAATGAGCAGTTCTTC. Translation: CASMGWAYNEQFF.

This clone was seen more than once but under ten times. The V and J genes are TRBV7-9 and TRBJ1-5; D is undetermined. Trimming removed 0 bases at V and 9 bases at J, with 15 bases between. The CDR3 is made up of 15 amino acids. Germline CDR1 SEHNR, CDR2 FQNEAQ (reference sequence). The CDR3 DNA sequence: TGTGCCAGCAGCTTAGCTAAAGACGGCCCCAGGCCCCAGCATTTT. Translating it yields CASSLAKDGPRPQHF.

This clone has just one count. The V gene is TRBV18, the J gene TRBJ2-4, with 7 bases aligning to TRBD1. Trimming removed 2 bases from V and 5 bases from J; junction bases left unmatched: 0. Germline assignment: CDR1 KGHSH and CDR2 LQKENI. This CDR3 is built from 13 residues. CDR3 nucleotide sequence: TGTGCCAGCTCACCAGGGACAGAAAACATTCAGTACTTC. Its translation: CASSPGTENIQYF.

CDR3 in amino acids: CASSEASGGVSTDTQYF. CDR3 DNA: TGTGCCAGCAGTGAAGCTAGCGGGGGGGTGAGCACAGATACGCAGTATTTT. The V call is TRBV6-1, the J call TRBJ2-3; 11 positions match TRBD2. The CDR3 sequence is 17 residues long. Germline V gene sequence: CDR1 MNHNS, CDR2 SASEGT. The ends lost 0 bases at V and 0 bases at J; junction bases unmatched: 2.

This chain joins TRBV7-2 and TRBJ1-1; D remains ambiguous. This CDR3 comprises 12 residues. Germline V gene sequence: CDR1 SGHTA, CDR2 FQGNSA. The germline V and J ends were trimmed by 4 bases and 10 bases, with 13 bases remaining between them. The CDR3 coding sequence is TGTGCCAGCAGCTCAGGTGTTAGTGTAGCTTTCTTT. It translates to CASSSGVSVAFF. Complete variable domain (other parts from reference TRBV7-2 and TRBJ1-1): GAGVSQSPSNKVTEKGKDVELRCDPISGHTALYWYRQSLGQGLEFLIYFQGNSAPDKSGLPSDRFSAERTGGSVSTLTIQRTQQEDSAVYLCASSSGVSVAFFGQGTRLTVV.

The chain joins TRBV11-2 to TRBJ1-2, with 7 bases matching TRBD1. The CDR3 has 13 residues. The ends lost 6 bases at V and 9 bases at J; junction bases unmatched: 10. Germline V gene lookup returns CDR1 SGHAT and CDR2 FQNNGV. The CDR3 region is CASSLRLQGSYTF. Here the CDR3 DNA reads TGTGCCAGCAGTCTAAGACTACAGGGGAGCTACACCTTC.

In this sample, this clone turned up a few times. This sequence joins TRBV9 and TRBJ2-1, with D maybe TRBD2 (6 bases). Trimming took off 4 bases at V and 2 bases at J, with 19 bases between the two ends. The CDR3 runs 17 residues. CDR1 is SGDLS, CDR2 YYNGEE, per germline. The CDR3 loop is CASSPYSVGGTYNEQFF. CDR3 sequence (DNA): TGTGCCAGCAGCCCATATTCTGTGGGGGGTACCTACAATGAGCAGTTCTTC.

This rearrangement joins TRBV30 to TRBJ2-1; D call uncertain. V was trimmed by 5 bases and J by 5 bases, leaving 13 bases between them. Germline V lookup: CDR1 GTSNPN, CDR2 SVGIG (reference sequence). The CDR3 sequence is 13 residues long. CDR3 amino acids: CAWSGRPDNEQFF. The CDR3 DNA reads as TGTGCCTGGTCGGGTCGGCCTGACAATGAGCAGTTCTTC.

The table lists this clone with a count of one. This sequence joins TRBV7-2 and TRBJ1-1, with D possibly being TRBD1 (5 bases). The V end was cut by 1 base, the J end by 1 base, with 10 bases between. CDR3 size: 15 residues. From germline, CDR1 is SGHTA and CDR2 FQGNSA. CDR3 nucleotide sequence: TGTGCCAGCAGCTTAGTCTTGGGGGAGAACACTGAAGCTTTCTTT. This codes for CASSLVLGENTEAFF.

The CDR3 DNA follows: TGCGCCAGCAGCCTAGGGGACAAGACTTACGAGCAGTACTTC. Its protein is CASSLGDKTYEQYF. This sequence joins TRBV5-1 and TRBJ2-7; TRBD1 is a possible D gene (6 bases). Germline loops: CDR1 SGHRS, CDR2 YFSETQ. This CDR3 region has 14 residues. Between the trimmed V and J ends, which lost 4 bases and 4 bases, there was a span of 15 bases. The whole variable domain, filled in from reference TRBV5-1 and TRBJ2-7, reads KAGVTQTPRYLIKTRGQQVTLSCSPISGHRSVSWYQQTPGQGLQFLFEYFSETQRNKGNFPGRFSGRQFSNSRSEMNVSTLELGDSALYLCASSLGDKTYEQYFGPGTRLTVT.

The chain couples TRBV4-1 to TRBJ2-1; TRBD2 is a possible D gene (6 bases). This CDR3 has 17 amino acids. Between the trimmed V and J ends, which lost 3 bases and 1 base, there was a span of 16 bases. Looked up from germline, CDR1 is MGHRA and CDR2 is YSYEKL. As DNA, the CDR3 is TGCGCCAGCAGCCAGCCCCTCCCGAGCGGGTCCTACAATGAGCAGTTCTTC. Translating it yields CASSQPLPSGSYNEQFF.

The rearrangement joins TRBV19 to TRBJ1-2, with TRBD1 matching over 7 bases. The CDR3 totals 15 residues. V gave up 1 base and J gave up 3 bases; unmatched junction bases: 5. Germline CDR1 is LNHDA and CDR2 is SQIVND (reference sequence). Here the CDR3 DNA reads TGTGCCAGTAGTATAGGAGGAGGGGGCGACTATGGCTACACCTTC. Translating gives CASSIGGGGDYGYTF.

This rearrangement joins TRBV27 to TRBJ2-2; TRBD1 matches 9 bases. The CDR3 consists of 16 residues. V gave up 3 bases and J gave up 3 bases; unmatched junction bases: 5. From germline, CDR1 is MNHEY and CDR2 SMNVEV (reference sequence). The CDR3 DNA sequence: TGTGCCAGCAGTTTCGGACAGGGGCCCGACACCGGGGAGCTGTTTTTT. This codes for CASSFGQGPDTGELFF.

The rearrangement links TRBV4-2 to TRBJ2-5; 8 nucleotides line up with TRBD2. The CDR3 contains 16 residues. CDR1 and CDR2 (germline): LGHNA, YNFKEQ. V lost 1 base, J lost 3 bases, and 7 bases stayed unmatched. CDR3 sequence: CASSQAAGAGEETQYF. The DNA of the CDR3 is TGTGCCAGCAGCCAAGCAGCGGGGGCCGGGGAAGAGACCCAGTACTTC.

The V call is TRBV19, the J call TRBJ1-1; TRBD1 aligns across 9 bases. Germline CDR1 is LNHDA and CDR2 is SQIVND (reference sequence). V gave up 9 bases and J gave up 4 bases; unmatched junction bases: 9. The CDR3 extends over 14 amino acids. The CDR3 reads CASSHRGLVTEAFF. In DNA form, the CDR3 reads TGTGCCAGCTCCCACAGGGGGCTGGTCACTGAAGCTTTCTTT.

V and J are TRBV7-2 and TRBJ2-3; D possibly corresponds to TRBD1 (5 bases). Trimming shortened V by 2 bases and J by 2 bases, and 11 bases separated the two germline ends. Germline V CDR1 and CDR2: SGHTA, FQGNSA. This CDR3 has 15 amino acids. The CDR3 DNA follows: TGTGCCAGCAGCTTAATCACTGGGGCCACAGATACGCAGTATTTT. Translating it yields CASSLITGATDTQYF.

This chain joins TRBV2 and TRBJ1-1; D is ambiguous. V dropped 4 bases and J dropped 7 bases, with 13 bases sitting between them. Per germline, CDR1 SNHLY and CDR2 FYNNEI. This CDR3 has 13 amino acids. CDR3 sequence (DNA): TGTGCCAGCAGTGGTTCAGTGGGAGGTGAAGCTTTCTTT. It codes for CASSGSVGGEAFF.